This T cell receptor (beta chain) is drawn from a study of shared clonotypes between healthy human individuals (dated by TCRdb to about 2020). Describing the broader study: The cohort included three men and two women between 18 and 49 years of age. For each donor, CD4 naive and CD4 memory were each given three plates, CD8 naive was given two plates, and CD8 memory was given one plate. Blood TCR repertoires of about five healthy adults were deeply sequenced to estimate repertoire size and the extent of clonotype sharing between individuals. Libraries were prepared and TCR repertoires were sequenced by different laboratories using diverse techniques, in order to increase sequencing depth and limit assay-specific biases. Per donor, leukapheresis produced somewhere between about 0.8 and 9 billion PBMCs. What the study reported, not specific to this receptor: About 5% of naive CD4, around 3.6% of naive CD8, roughly 2.4% of memory CD4, and about 0.4% of memory CD8 clonotypes were shared across four donors. Sampling was restricted to blood, and TCR repertoires in tissues likely differ from the TCR repertoires found in blood. Naive subsets generally had larger estimated clonotype richness than memory subsets. Higher generation probabilities were observed for clonotypes shared by all four sorted-subset donors than for non-shared clonotypes. Rarefaction of sorted-subset datasets indicated incomplete sequencing despite the large sequencing depth. Because the study included a small number of donors, the genetic and exposure-history diversity represented was limited. Pairwise subsampling led to the expectation that sequencing depth would affect the degree of clonotype sharing among donors.

Using the deep immunoSEQ assay, multiplex PCR amplified TCR CDR3 regions from genomic DNA. Extracted genomic DNA from each cell subset was spread evenly across all wells of several immunoSEQ 96-well plates, with each plate serving as a replicate. For sorted subsets, each replicate PCR was loaded with approximately 190 ng genomic DNA, equivalent to 25,000 to 30,000 T cell genomes. Purified libraries were measured with a Qubit 3.0 fluorometer, size-checked on a Bioanalyzer 2100, and measured again with the KAPA Library Quantification kit. A separate single-read 150-cycle Illumina NextSeq 550 flow cell was used to sequence each immunoSEQ 96-well plate. As for the authors' bioinformatics: Because the immunoSEQ output included only junctional sequences and no quality scores, the filtering could not be the same as the filtering used for full-length reads. To assign V/J genes and CDR3, sequences were annotated against IMGT germline references using PyIR, a Python wrapper for IgBLAST v1.9. Reads with weak V/J assignments (E-value above 1e-6), missing CDR3, stop codons, out-of-frame junctions, or ambiguous translated residues were removed. V3J clonotypes were defined as sequences sharing the same inferred V gene, J gene, and CDR3 amino acid sequence. To compute the percentage overlap between repertoires, the number of shared unique clonotypes was divided by the size of the smaller repertoire. RTK rarefaction, the Chao1 estimator, and Recon v2.1 estimates of unobserved clonotypes were used to assess repertoire richness. For all TCRbeta clonotypes obtained by the gDNA method from a few donors, generation probabilities were computed with OLGA. Imported from immuneACCESS, the table was reduced by TCRdb to in-frame sequences with V and J called. These copies leave out some clones; in studies compared against another copy, an unresolved V gene accounts for under half, and the cause of the remainder is not known. V and J calls plus clone size are reproduced from that table; the DNA served to infer D and trimming. Recorded for this sample are about 2.1 million clones; under 95% of them occurred a single time. Roughly 1.7% of the sample is held by the ten biggest clonotypes.

CD8 naive samples were CD45RO-negative cells positively selected for CCR7, giving a CD45RA+CCR7+ population that excluded TemRA cells. The donors were healthy, HIV-negative adults who had no recently reported acute infections or vaccinations. Every donor was a Caucasian adult residing in Nashville, Tennessee, USA. Blood was obtained by leukapheresis, after which PBMCs were separated by Ficoll-Histopaque density gradient centrifugation and cryopreserved in liquid nitrogen vapor phase. Purity and quantity of every magnetically sorted T cell population were checked by analytical flow cytometry. From each sorted fraction, genomic DNA was isolated and quantified by UV absorbance on a Nanodrop 2000c. Details on this clone: There is no known antigen for this receptor. The sample holds no much larger clone one base away, and base qualities are not on file.

The clonotype originates from a man aged 18-30 years in good health. Some clones in this sample may be carry-over from other donors' samples. Sequenced material: naive CD8+ T cells from PBMCs. The cell subset or site label, as the study defines it: CD45RA+CCR7+.

At the DNA level, the sequence is TGCGCCAGCAGCCATGGAACGGGACAGGCTATACATGCGCTCATGAACACTGAAGCTTTCTTT. It codes for CASSHGTGQAIHALMNTEAFF. Recombination joined TRBV4-1 with TRBJ1-1; TRBD1 lines up with 8 middle nucleotides. Trimming leaves V shorter by 3 bases and J shorter by 0 bases, with the junction holding 21 bases beyond the gene matches. The CDR3 sequence holds 21 residues, the cysteine and phenylalanine included. Only CDR3 DNA is held: 63 bases, read in frame from base 1. Sequences MGHRA (CDR1) and YSYEKL (CDR2) are obtained from the germline V gene.